This TCR beta chain was identified in a study of CD8 T cells in Susac syndrome. CD8+ and CD4+ T cells were negatively isolated; TEMRA cells were FACS-enriched. With random hexamers, reverse transcription was performed on about 0.5 to 1 ug of RNA. Multiplex immunoSEQ PCR targeted 54 Vbeta and 13 Jbeta TCR beta segments. From the immunoSEQ multiplex PCR reads, TCRdb called clonotypes with MiXCR, one entry per CDR3 protein. Among some 63,000 distinct CDR3 sequences, about 94% were seen once, and the ten largest hold around 0.61%. The sequence was obtained from a human donor with multiple sclerosis. The specimen sequenced was CD8+ T cells from PBMCs.

The CDR3 nucleotides are TGCAGCGTTGACGCAGGCAGGAACACTGAAGCTTTCTTT. It is translated as CSVDAGRNTEAFF. The gene calls are TRBV29-1 and TRBJ1-1, with unresolved D. The V gene lost 3 bases and the J gene lost 1 base, with 9 bases spanning the gap. This CDR3 comprises 13 residues. The germline V gene has CDR1 SQVTM and CDR2 ANQGSEA.